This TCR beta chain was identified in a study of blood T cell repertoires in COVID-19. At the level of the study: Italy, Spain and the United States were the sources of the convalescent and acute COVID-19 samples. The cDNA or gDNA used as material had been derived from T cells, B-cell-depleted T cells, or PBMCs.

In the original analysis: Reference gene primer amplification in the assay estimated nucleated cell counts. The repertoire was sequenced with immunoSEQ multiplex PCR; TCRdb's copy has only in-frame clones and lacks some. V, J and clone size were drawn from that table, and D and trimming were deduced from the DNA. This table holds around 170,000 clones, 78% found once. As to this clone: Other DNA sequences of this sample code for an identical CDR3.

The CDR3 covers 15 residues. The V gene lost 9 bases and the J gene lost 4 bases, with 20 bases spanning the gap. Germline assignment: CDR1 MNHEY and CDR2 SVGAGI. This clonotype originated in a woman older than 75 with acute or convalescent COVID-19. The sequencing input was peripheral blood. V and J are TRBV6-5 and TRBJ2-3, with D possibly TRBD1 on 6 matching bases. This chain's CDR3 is CARGSWTASPDTQYF. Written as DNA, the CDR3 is TGTGCCAGAGGGTCCTGGACAGCCTCACCAGATACGCAGTATTTT.